This TCR beta chain was sequenced during a study of cytomegalovirus exposure and HLA in healthy donors. Study-wide background: Out of 398 genotyped donors, about 76% belonged to the Caucasian-associated ancestry cluster.

Notes on the study in general: Association with HLA alleles at 0.05 false discovery rate was found for 17,000 or so TCR beta sequences in a later analysis. Within an earlier analysis, most TCR beta V segments proved productive either about 87% or about 30% of the time.

This clone turned up a few times. Its antigen is unknown. V dropped 5 bases and J dropped 7 bases, with 15 bases sitting between them. From germline, CDR1 is MNHEY and CDR2 SVGAGI. The CDR3 has 14 amino acids. Vbeta (60) and Jbeta (13) primers were used in the PCR. Some clones are missing from TCRdb's copy, which holds only in-frame ones; the method was immunoSEQ multiplex PCR. The profile covers approximately 150,000 clones, with 70% to 80% appearing a single time and roughly 3.6% taken by the ten largest. The receptor was derived from a human donor in good health. What was sequenced was PBMCs. The chain carries TRBV6-5 and TRBJ1-5; D possibly corresponds to TRBD1 (6 bases). CDR3 loop: CASSPRGGGQPQHF. As DNA, the CDR3 is TGTGCCAGCAGTCCTCGGGGGGGCGGCCAGCCCCAGCATTTT.